Sequencing of this T cell receptor (beta chain) was carried out in a study of blood T cell repertoires in COVID-19 (dated by TCRdb to 2018 to 2021). Turning to the overall study: Samples from collaborators originated in the United States, Italy and Spain and spanned both the acute and convalescent phases of COVID-19. The repertoires were released in a freely available public database meant as a resource for research on the immune response to SARS-CoV-2. Samples came from the ongoing ImmuneRACE study (first 160 participants) plus 1,254 subjects from 6 global collaborators. Sample metadata almost always included a de-identified subject ID, COVID-19 status, age in years and sex. Deeply sampled blood TCRbeta repertoires from subjects exposed to, actively infected with, or recovered from COVID-19 were included in the dataset. Where available, HLA class I and class II types were obtained from metadata supplied by the sample provider rather than from assay-based typing. The material from the prospective study consisted of cDNA or gDNA derived from T cells, B-cell-depleted T cells, or PBMCs. Points the paper makes about the study in general: Clinical and demographic metadata were provided uncurated, with the amount varying by source and participant.

TCRbeta CDR3 regions were amplified from genomic DNA using the immunoSEQ Assay, a bias-controlled multiplex PCR. The original pipeline was this. The number of nucleated cells in each sample was estimated by amplification of reference gene primers within the assay. To quantify the absolute abundance of each unique TCRbeta CDR3 rearrangement, sequence reads were collapsed and filtered. For each sample, productive Simpson clonality was calculated as the square root of Simpson's diversity index across productive rearrangements. TCRdb retrieved this table from immuneACCESS and kept in-frame rearrangements only. Not all clones are present; in checked studies, unresolved V genes account for under half, and no reason is known for the remainder. V and J calls plus clone size are reproduced from that table; the DNA served to infer D and trimming. The table for this sample lists roughly 56,000 clones; around 92% of them were counted only once. Clones ranked in the top ten supply around 6.5% of the sample.

The collaborating institutions used their own protocols to collect whole blood in K2EDTA tubes. Collaborator samples were shipped for TCRbeta analysis as frozen whole blood, isolated PBMCs, or DNA extracted from either sample type. With respect to this clone: Its cognate antigen has yet to be identified. No base quality information exists; no much larger clone differs at one position.

CDR1 SGHRS and CDR2 YFSETQ were looked up in the germline V gene. Spanning cysteine to phenylalanine, the CDR3 consists of 14 amino acids. The only DNA kept is the CDR3, 42 bases in frame from the first base. Trimming takes 0 bases off V and 4 bases off J; junction bases not matched to a gene: 1. The sample was peripheral blood. The receptor's source is a man between 45 and 60 years old with active COVID-19. This receptor chain uses TRBV5-1 and TRBJ2-3; the junction holds 8 bases that match TRBD1. CDR3 loop: CASSLVQGADTQYF. Read as DNA, the sequence is TGCGCCAGCAGCTTGGTACAGGGGGCAGATACGCAGTATTTT.